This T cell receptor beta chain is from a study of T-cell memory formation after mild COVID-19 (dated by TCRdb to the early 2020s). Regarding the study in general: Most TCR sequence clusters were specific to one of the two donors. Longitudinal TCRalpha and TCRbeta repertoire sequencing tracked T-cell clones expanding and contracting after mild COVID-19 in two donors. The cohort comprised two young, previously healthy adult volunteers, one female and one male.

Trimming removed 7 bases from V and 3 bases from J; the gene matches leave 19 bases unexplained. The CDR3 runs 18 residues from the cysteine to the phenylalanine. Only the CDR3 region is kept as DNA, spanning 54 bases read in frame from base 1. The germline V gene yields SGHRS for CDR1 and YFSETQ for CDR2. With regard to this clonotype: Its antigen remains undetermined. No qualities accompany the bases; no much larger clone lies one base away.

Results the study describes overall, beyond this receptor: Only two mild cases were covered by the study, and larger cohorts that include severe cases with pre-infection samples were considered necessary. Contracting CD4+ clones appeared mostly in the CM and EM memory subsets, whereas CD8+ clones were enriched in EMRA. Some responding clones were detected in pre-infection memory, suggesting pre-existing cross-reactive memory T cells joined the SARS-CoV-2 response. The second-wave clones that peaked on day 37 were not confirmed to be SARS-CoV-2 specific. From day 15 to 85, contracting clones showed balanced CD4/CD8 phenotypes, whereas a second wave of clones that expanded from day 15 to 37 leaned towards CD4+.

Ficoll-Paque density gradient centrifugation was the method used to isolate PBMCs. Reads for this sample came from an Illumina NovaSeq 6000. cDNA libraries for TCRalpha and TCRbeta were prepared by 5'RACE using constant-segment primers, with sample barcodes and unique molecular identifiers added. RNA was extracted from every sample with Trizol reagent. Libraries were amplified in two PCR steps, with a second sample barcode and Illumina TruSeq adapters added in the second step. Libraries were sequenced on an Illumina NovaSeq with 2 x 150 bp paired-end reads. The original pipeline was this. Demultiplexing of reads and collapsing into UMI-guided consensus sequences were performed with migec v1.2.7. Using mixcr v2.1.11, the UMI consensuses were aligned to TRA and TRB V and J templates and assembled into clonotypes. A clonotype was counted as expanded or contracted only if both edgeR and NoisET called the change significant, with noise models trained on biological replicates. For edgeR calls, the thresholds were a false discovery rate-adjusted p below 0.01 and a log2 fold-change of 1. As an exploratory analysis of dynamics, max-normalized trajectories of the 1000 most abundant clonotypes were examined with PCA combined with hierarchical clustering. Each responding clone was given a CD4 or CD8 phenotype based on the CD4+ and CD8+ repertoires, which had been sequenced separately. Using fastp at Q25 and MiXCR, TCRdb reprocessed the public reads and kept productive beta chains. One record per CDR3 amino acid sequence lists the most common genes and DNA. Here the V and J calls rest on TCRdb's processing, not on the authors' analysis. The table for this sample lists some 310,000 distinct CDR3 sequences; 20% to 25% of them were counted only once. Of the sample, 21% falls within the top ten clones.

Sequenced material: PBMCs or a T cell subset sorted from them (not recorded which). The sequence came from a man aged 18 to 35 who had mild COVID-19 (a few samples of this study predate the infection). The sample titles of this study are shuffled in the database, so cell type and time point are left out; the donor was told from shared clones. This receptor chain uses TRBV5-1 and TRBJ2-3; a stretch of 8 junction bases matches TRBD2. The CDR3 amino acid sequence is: CASGPPGGGTTATDTQYF. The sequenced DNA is TGCGCCAGCGGCCCCCCGGGCGGGGGGACAACGGCGACAGATACGCAGTATTTT.